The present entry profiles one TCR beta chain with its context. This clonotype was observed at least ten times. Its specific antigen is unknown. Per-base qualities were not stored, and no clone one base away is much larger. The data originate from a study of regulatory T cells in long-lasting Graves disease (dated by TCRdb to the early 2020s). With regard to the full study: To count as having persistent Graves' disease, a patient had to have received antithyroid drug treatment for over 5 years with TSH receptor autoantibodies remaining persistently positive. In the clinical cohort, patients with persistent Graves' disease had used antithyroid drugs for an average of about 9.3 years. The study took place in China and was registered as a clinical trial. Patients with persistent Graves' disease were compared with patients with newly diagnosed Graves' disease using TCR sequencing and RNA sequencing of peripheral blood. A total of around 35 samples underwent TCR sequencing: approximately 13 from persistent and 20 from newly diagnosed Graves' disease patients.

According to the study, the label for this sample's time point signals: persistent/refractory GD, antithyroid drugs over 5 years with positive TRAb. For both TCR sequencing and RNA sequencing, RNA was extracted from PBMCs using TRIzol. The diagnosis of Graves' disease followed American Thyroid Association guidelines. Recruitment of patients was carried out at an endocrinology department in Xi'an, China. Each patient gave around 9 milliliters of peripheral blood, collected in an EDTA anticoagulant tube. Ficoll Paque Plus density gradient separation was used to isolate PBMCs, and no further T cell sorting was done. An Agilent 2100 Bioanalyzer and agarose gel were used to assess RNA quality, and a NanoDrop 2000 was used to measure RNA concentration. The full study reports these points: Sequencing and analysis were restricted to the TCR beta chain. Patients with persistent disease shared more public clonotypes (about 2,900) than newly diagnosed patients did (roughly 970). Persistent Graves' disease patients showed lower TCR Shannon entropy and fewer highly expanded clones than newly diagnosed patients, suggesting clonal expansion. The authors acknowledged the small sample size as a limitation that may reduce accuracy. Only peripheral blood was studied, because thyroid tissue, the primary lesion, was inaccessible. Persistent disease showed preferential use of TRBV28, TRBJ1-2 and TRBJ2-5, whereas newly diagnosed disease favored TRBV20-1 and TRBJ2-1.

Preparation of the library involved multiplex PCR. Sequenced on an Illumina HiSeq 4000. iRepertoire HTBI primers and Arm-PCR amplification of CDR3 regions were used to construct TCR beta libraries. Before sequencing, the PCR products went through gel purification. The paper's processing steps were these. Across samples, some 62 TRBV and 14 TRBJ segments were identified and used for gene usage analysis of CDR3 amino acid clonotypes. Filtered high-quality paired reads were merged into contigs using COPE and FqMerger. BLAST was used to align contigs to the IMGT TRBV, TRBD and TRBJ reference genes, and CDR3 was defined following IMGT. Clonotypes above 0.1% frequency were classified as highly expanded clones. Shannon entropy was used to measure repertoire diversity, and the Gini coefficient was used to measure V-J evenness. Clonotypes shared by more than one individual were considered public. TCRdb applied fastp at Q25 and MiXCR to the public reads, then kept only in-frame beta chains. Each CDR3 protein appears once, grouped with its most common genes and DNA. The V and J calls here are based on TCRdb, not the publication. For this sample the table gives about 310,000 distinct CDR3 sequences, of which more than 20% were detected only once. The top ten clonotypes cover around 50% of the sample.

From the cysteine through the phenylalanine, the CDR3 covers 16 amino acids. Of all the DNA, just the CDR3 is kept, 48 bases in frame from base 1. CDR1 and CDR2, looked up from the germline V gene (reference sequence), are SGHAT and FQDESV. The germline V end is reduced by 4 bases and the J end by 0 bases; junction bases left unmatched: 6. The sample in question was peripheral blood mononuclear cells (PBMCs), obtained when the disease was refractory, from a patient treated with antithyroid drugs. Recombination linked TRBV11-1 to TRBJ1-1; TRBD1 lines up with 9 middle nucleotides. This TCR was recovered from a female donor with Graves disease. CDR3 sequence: CASSSMTGGLNTEAFF. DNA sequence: TGTGCCAGCAGCTCTATGACAGGGGGATTGAACACTGAAGCTTTCTTT.